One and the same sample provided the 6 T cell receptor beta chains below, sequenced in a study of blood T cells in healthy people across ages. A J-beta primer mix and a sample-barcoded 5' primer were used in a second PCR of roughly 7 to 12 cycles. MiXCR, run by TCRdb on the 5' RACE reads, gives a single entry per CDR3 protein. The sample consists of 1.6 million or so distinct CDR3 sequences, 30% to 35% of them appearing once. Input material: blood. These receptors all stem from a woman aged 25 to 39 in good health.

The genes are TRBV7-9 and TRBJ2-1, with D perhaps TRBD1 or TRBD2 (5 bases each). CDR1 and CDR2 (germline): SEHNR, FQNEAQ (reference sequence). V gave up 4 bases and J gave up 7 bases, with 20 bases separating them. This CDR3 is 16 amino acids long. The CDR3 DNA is TGTGCCAGCAGCTACACGGGAAGGGGTCGAGGGAATGAGCAGTTCTTC. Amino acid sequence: CASSYTGRGRGNEQFF.

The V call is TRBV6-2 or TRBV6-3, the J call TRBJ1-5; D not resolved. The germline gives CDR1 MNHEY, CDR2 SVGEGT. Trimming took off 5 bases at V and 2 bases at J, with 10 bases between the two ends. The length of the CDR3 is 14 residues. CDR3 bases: TGTGCCAGCAGTCGGGGTTGGGGCAATCAGCCCCAGCATTTT. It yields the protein CASSRGWGNQPQHF.

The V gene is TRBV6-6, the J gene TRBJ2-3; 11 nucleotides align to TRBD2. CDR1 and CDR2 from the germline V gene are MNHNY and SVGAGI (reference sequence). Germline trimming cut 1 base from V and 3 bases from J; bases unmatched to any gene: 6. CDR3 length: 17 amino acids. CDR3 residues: CASSYFSGGARTDTQYF. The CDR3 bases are TGTGCCAGCAGTTACTTTAGCGGGGGGGCTCGGACAGATACGCAGTATTTT.

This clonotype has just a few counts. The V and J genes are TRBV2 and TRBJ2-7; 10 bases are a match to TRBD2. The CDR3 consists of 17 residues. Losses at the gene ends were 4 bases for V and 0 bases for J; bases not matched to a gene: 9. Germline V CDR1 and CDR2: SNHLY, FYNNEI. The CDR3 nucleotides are TGTGCCAGCAGTGTGTTTCTAGCGGGGGTTAGCTCCTACGAGCAGTACTTC. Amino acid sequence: CASSVFLAGVSSYEQYF.

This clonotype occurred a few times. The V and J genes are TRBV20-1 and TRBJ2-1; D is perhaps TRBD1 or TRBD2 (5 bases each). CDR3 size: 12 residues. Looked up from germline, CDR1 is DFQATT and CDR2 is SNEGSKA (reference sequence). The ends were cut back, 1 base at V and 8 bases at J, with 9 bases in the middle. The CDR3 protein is CSARARGDEQFF. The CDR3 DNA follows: TGCAGTGCTAGAGCGAGGGGCGATGAGCAGTTCTTC.

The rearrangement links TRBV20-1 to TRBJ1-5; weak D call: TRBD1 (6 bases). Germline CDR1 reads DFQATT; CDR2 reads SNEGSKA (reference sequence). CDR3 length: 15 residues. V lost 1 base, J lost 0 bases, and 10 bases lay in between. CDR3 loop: CSARVLQGSNQPQHF. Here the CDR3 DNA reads TGCAGTGCTAGAGTTCTACAGGGTAGCAATCAGCCCCAGCATTTT.